What follows describes a single T cell receptor beta chain. Antigen: not known. This sample was included in a study of vaccination and CD4 T cells after COVID-19. Turning to the study itself: With a range of 35 to 161, the median interval from diagnosis to drawing post-COVID samples was approximately 100 days.

With the Oncomine TCR Beta short-read assay, DNA from cultured CD4+ T cells was sequenced. TCRdb reprocessed the PCR reads with MiXCR, giving one entry per CDR3 protein. Of some 12,000 distinct CDR3 sequences detected, approximately 64% appear once; the ten largest clones hold 8.7%. Stated treatment: approximately 11-day PBMC culture with coronavirus spike peptide pools or control peptides (ViraFEST assay). The germline V gene has CDR1 SQVTM and CDR2 ANQGSEA. The CDR3 covers 13 residues. Trimming took off 2 bases at V and 2 bases at J, with 9 bases between the two ends. The sequencing here drew on CD4+ T cells from blood, cultured in vitro, taken before SARS-CoV-2 vaccination. The chain is built from TRBV29-1 and TRBJ1-1; D gene ambiguous. This TCR was sampled from a human donor who had recovered from COVID-19. The CDR3: CSVETPLNTEAFF. DNA of the CDR3: TGCAGCGTTGAAACGCCCCTCAACACTGAAGCTTTCTTT. Variable domain in full (rest from reference TRBV29-1 and TRBJ1-1): SAVISQKPSRDICQRGTSLTIQCQVDSQVTMMFWYRQQPGQSLTLIATANQGSEATYESGFVIDKFPISRPNLTFSTLTVSNMSPEDSSIYLCSVETPLNTEAFFGQGTRLTVV.